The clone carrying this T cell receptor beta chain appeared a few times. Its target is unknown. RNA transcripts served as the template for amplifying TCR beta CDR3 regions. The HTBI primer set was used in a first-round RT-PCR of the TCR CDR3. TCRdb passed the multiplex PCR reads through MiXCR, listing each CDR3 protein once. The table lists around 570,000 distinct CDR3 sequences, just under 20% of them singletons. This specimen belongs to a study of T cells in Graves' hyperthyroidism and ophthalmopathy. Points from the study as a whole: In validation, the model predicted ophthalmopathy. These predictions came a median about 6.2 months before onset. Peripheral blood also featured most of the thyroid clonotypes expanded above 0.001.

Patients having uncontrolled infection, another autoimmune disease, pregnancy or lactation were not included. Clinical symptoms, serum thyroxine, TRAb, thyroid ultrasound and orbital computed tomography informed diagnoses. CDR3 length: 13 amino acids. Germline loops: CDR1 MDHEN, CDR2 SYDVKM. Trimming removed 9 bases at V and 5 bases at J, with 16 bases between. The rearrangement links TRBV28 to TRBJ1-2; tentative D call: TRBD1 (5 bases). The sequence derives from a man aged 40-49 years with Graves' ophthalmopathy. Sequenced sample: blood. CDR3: CASRGTGEYGYTF. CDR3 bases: TGTGCCAGTCGGGGGACGGGGGAATATGGCTACACCTTC.